This T cell receptor beta chain originates from a study of human T cells and chemical hapten exposure. Study summary: TCR yields per sample varied, mainly owing to small pooled library volume differences.

General study points: Among TCRs, those above 1 in 1000 frequency were unaffected by DPC sensitization.

The length of the CDR3 is 17 residues. CDR1 and CDR2 from the germline V gene are SGHTA and FQGNSA. V lost 2 bases and J lost 0, with 15 bases in between. With regard to this clonotype: Its antigen is unidentified.

Time point: patch test 2, 6 weeks after DPC sensitization. Noted treatment: therapeutic diphenylcyclopropenone sensitization with weekly scalp DPC. MiXCR, applied by TCRdb to the RACE reads, yields one record per CDR3 protein. Found here are under 75,000 distinct CDR3 sequences, 7.5% to 9.5% of them singletons; the top ten hold around 3%. The rearrangement joins TRBV7-2 to TRBJ2-3; D is unclear. The source of this sequence is a woman in her forties or fifties with alopecia areata. Some clones in this sample may be carry-over from other donors' samples. The specimen comprised whole blood, sampled in connection with sensitization to the hapten diphenylcyclopropenone (DPC). This CDR3 reads CASSLTLDGTSTDTQYF. CDR3 in DNA: TGTGCCAGCAGCTTAACCCTTGACGGCACTAGCACAGATACGCAGTATTTT.